This TCR beta chain came from a study of lymphopenia after photon versus proton radiotherapy. Assay: immunoSEQ multiplex PCR; the TCRdb copy retains only in-frame clones and omits some. The sample holds about 70,000 clones, around 90% seen once. The CDR3 length is 16 residues. V shed 0 bases, J shed 8 bases, and the junction held 8 bases outside the gene matches. CDR1 is SNHLY, CDR2 FYNNEI, per germline. The genes are TRBV2 and TRBJ1-2; 11 bases are a match to TRBD1. This clonotype originated in a woman in her 40s with cholangiocarcinoma. Here the sequenced sample was peripheral blood, taken from a patient treated with photon-based radiotherapy. CDR3 loop: CASSEARTGGLGGYTF. The CDR3 nucleotides are TGTGCCAGCAGTGAAGCCAGGACAGGGGGCTTAGGAGGCTACACCTTC.